This TCR beta chain was profiled in a study of STAT5B mutations in CD4+ large granular lymphocyte leukemia. About the research overall: When available, cryopreserved cells underwent CD8+ depletion before CD4+ selection.

Study results and limitations: Top patient clones used TRBV06 genes more often: 8/27 versus 2/35 in controls.

A word on this clone: The antigen is unknown.

CDR3 length: 17 residues. V lost 0 bases, J lost 1 base, and 15 bases lay in between. The assay was run at survey level. Sequencing used immunoSEQ multiplex PCR; TCRdb keeps in-frame clones, though not all of them. The table lists more than 6,500 clones, about nine tenths of them singletons, with approximately 51% in the top ten. The chain carries TRBV23-1 and TRBJ1-2; D is possibly TRBD1 (5 bases). TRBV23-1 is an open reading frame whose function is uncertain. Sequenced: PBMCs. This clonotype was sampled from a woman aged 65 to 85 with CD4+ T-cell large granular lymphocyte leukemia. The CDR3 is CASSQSGVEHFNYGYTF. DNA of the CDR3: TGCGCCAGCAGTCAATCGGGGGTGGAACATTTTAACTATGGCTACACCTTC.